This TCR beta chain was recovered during a study of blood T cell repertoires in COVID-19. Overall study context: The origin of the acute and convalescent COVID-19 samples was the United States, Italy and Spain.

Authors' data handling: Reference gene primer amplification gave estimated nucleated cell counts. Some clones are missing from TCRdb's copy, which holds only in-frame ones; the method was immunoSEQ multiplex PCR. V, J and clone size reflect that table, while D and trimming were determined from the DNA. Of around 400,000 clones listed, around four fifths are singletons. V was pared by 6 bases and J by 4 bases, with 14 bases between. The CDR3 is 14 residues long. CDR1 and CDR2 (germline): SGHRS, YFSETQ. Enrollees, about 18 to 89 years old, lived in some 24 US areas. The chain combines TRBV5-1 with TRBJ1-3; unclear D gene. The sequence was collected from a woman between 45 and 60 years old who had recovered from COVID-19. Sequenced sample: PBMCs or T cells enriched from blood (not recorded which). CDR3 DNA: TGCGCCAGCAAAAGCCCATCGAGAGGAAACACCATATATTTT. It is translated as CASKSPSRGNTIYF. Full variable domain (outside the CDR3, taken from reference TRBV5-1 and TRBJ1-3): KAGVTQTPRYLIKTRGQQVTLSCSPISGHRSVSWYQQTPGQGLQFLFEYFSETQRNKGNFPGRFSGRQFSNSRSEMNVSTLELGDSALYLCASKSPSRGNTIYFGEGSWLTVV.